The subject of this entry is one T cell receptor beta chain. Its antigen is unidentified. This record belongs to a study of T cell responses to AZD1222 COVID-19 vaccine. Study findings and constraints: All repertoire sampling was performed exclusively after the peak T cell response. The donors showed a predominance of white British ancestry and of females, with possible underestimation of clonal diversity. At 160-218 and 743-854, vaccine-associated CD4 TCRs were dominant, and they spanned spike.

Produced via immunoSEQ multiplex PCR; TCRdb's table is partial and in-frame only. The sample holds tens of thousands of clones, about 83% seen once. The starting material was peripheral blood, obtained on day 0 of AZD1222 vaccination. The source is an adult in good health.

CDR3 loop: CASSSTGEGTEAFF. DNA for the CDR3: TGTGCCAGCAGCAGCACAGGGGAGGGGACTGAAGCTTTCTTT. V usage is TRBV7-2 and J usage is TRBJ1-1, with TRBD1 matching over 7 bases. Germline CDR1 is SGHTA and CDR2 is FQGNSA. V gave up 5 bases and J gave up 5 bases; unmatched junction bases: 8. The length of the CDR3 is 14 residues.